This passage covers 6 T cell receptor beta chains from one sample sequenced in a study of shared clonotypes between healthy human individuals. Profiling relied on immunoSEQ multiplex PCR, and the TCRdb table lists in-frame clones only, not all of them. The table records about 2,500,000 clones, roughly nine tenths of them present only once. The sequenced sample was naive CD4+ T cells sorted from blood. Subset: CD45RA+ positively selected. The receptors shown here come from a man younger than 35 in good health.

The chain uses TRBV5-1 and TRBJ2-3; 7 nucleotides align to TRBD1. The trim removed 1 base at V and 1 base at J, leaving 12 bases unmatched. This CDR3 region has 18 residues. CDR1 and CDR2 (germline): SGHRS, YFSETQ. The CDR3 spells CASSLYARQGSRTDTQYF. CDR3 in DNA: TGCGCCAGCAGCTTGTATGCGCGACAGGGTTCTCGCACAGATACGCAGTATTTT.

V usage is TRBV5-1 and J usage is TRBJ1-3; D not certain. CDR1 SGHRS and CDR2 YFSETQ come from the germline V gene. V was trimmed by 5 bases and J by 0 bases, leaving 9 bases between them. There are 14 residues in the CDR3. In DNA form, the CDR3 reads TGCGCCAGCAGTACGGGGAACTCTGGAAACACCATATATTTT. Its protein product is CASSTGNSGNTIYF. Together with reference TRBV5-1 and TRBJ1-3, the CDR3 gives the full variable domain: KAGVTQTPRYLIKTRGQQVTLSCSPISGHRSVSWYQQTPGQGLQFLFEYFSETQRNKGNFPGRFSGRQFSNSRSEMNVSTLELGDSALYLCASSTGNSGNTIYFGEGSWLTVV.

This chain links TRBV5-1 with TRBJ2-3, with 8 bases matching TRBD2. V shed 3 bases, J shed 0 bases, and the junction held 6 bases outside the gene matches. The CDR3 runs to 16 residues. CDR1 is SGHRS, CDR2 YFSETQ, per germline. The CDR3 is CASSSGLVSSTDTQYF. The CDR3 coding sequence is TGCGCCAGCAGCTCGGGACTAGTATCTAGCACAGATACGCAGTATTTT.

This CDR3 reads CAISESQDRGVREQYF. In DNA form, the CDR3 reads TGTGCCATCAGTGAGTCGCAGGACAGGGGAGTTCGCGAGCAGTACTTC. This chain connects TRBV10-3 to TRBJ2-7; 9 bases align to TRBD1. The V segment lost 0 bases and the J segment 6 bases; nucleotides outside the gene matches: 9. There are 16 residues in the CDR3. The germline CDR1 and CDR2 sequences are ENHRY and SYGVKD.

This sequence joins TRBV15 and TRBJ2-2; 10 nucleotides match TRBD2. The CDR3 runs 16 residues. CDR1 LNHNV and CDR2 YYDKDF come from the germline V gene (reference sequence). With V trimmed by 3 bases and J by 5 bases, 6 bases remained unmatched. The CDR3 loop is CATSSYSGGSTGELFF. Written as DNA, the CDR3 is TGTGCCACCAGCAGTTATAGCGGGGGGAGTACCGGGGAGCTGTTTTTT.

The chain links TRBV28 to TRBJ2-7, with D maybe TRBD1 (5 bases). CDR1 and CDR2 from the germline V gene are MDHEN and SYDVKM. The V end was cut by 2 bases, the J end by 2 bases, with 19 bases between. The CDR3 has 17 residues. In nucleotides, the CDR3 is TGTGCCAGCAGTTTAAATCCAGGGCAGTTGGGCACCTACGAGCAGTACTTC. This codes for CASSLNPGQLGTYEQYF.